These T cell receptor gamma chains were read from a single sample in a study of human gamma delta and Vdelta1 T cells. TCRdb fed the PCR reads into CATT to redo clone calling. The data hold about 3,900 gamma-chain clones, with around 17% observed a single time. These receptors have no identified antigens. The sequenced sample consisted of Vdelta1 gamma-delta T cells from blood grown in culture (DOT cells). The source is a human donor in good health. Both conserved end residues are part of each CDR3. The order of the fields is CDR3 length, J gene, V gene, CDR3 protein.

cdr3_length: 16
j_call: TRGJP2
v_call: TRGV3
cdr3_aa: CATWDRPPLGDWIKTF

cdr3_length: 14
j_call: TRGJ1/TRGJ2
v_call: TRGV4
cdr3_aa: CATWDNTSYYKKLF

cdr3_length: 12
j_call: TRGJ1/TRGJ2
v_call: TRGV8
cdr3_aa: CATWDSPYKKLF

cdr3_length: 13
j_call: TRGJ1/TRGJ2
v_call: TRGV5
cdr3_aa: CATWARNYYKKLF

cdr3_length: 15
j_call: TRGJP
v_call: TRGV4
cdr3_aa: CATWDPKLGKKIKVF

cdr3_length: 15
j_call: TRGJ1/TRGJ2
v_call: TRGV9
cdr3_aa: CALWEVQRGYYKKLF

cdr3_length: 13
j_call: TRGJ1/TRGJ2
v_call: TRGV5
cdr3_aa: CATWDWGYYKKLF

cdr3_length: 12
j_call: TRGJ1/TRGJ2
v_call: TRGV9
cdr3_aa: CALWEVCYKKLF

cdr3_length: 11
j_call: TRGJ1/TRGJ2
v_call: TRGV4
cdr3_aa: CATWDRYKKLF

cdr3_length: 18
j_call: TRGJP2
v_call: TRGV4
cdr3_aa: CATWRSPPLYSSDWIKTF

cdr3_length: 12
j_call: TRGJP2
v_call: TRGV3
cdr3_aa: CATWDRDWIKTF

cdr3_length: 11
j_call: TRGJ1/TRGJ2
v_call: TRGV8
cdr3_aa: CATWDPTKKLF

cdr3_length: 14
j_call: TRGJ1/TRGJ2
v_call: TRGV3
cdr3_aa: CATWDRTNYYKKLF

cdr3_length: 13
j_call: TRGJ1/TRGJ2
v_call: TRGV5
cdr3_aa: CATWDPVYYKKLF

cdr3_length: 14
j_call: TRGJ1/TRGJ2
v_call: TRGV3
cdr3_aa: CATWDGSSRYKKLF

cdr3_length: 16
j_call: TRGJP
v_call: TRGV2
cdr3_aa: CATWDGQELGKKIKVF

cdr3_length: 14
j_call: TRGJ1/TRGJ2
v_call: TRGV5
cdr3_aa: CATWDRRRRYKKLF

cdr3_length: 17
j_call: TRGJ1/TRGJ2
v_call: TRGV2
cdr3_aa: CATWDGQPRRVGNKKLF

cdr3_length: 15
j_call: TRGJ1/TRGJ2
v_call: TRGV10
cdr3_aa: CAAWAPQEDYYKKLF

cdr3_length: 13
j_call: TRGJ1/TRGJ2
v_call: TRGV2
cdr3_aa: CATWDGPDYKKLF

cdr3_length: 19
j_call: TRGJP
v_call: TRGV9
cdr3_aa: CALWEVHRPHRLGKKIKVF

cdr3_length: 15
j_call: TRGJ1/TRGJ2
v_call: TRGV5
cdr3_aa: CATWDRRMNYYKKLF

cdr3_length: 18
j_call: TRGJ1/TRGJ2
v_call: TRGV5
cdr3_aa: CATWGRRAGAENYYKKLF

cdr3_length: 12
j_call: TRGJ1/TRGJ2
v_call: TRGV2
cdr3_aa: CATWDGRYKKLF

cdr3_length: 11
j_call: TRGJ1/TRGJ2
v_call: TRGV4
cdr3_aa: CATWDDHKNLF

cdr3_length: 14
j_call: TRGJ1/TRGJ2
v_call: TRGV4
cdr3_aa: CATWDGSNYYKKLF

cdr3_length: 11
j_call: TRGJ1/TRGJ2
v_call: TRGV2
cdr3_aa: CATWDGQKKLF

cdr3_length: 10
j_call: TRGJ1/TRGJ2
v_call: TRGV4
cdr3_aa: CATWPYKKLF

cdr3_length: 13
j_call: TRGJ1/TRGJ2
v_call: TRGV8
cdr3_aa: CATWDRPNYKKLF

cdr3_length: 16
j_call: TRGJP2
v_call: TRGV3
cdr3_aa: CATWDRPESSDWIKTF

cdr3_length: 13
j_call: TRGJ1/TRGJ2
v_call: TRGV2
cdr3_aa: CATWDGHNYKKLF

cdr3_length: 14
j_call: TRGJ1/TRGJ2
v_call: TRGV2
cdr3_aa: CATWKRNKYYKKLF

cdr3_length: 12
j_call: TRGJ1/TRGJ2
v_call: TRGV3
cdr3_aa: CATWDRPYKKLF

cdr3_length: 13
j_call: TRGJP2
v_call: TRGV4
cdr3_aa: CATWDKTGWIKTF

cdr3_length: 13
j_call: TRGJ1/TRGJ2
v_call: TRGV5
cdr3_aa: CATWDRPKGKKLF

cdr3_length: 16
j_call: TRGJ1/TRGJ2
v_call: TRGV2
cdr3_aa: CATWDGPSVRCYKKLF

cdr3_length: 18
j_call: TRGJP
v_call: TRGV8
cdr3_aa: CATWDRPFIELGKKIKVF

cdr3_length: 9
j_call: TRGJ1/TRGJ2
v_call: TRGV9
cdr3_aa: CALDGGRLF

cdr3_length: 14
j_call: TRGJ1/TRGJ2
v_call: TRGV8
cdr3_aa: CATWDSRNYYKKLF

cdr3_length: 21
j_call: TRGJ1/TRGJ2
v_call: TRGV10
cdr3_aa: CAAWDSVLRPLRSPNYYKKLF

cdr3_length: 14
j_call: TRGJ1/TRGJ2
v_call: TRGV9
cdr3_aa: CALWEVQWNYKKLF

cdr3_length: 14
j_call: TRGJP2
v_call: TRGV2
cdr3_aa: CATWDGLSDWIKTF

cdr3_length: 14
j_call: TRGJ1/TRGJ2
v_call: TRGV2
cdr3_aa: CATWDGREFYKKLF

cdr3_length: 12
j_call: TRGJ1/TRGJ2
v_call: TRGV4
cdr3_aa: CAAWDAYYKKLF

cdr3_length: 14
j_call: TRGJ1/TRGJ2
v_call: TRGV2
cdr3_aa: CATWDVRSGYKKLF

cdr3_length: 15
j_call: TRGJP1
v_call: TRGV10
cdr3_aa: CAAWDQNTTGWFKIF

cdr3_length: 13
j_call: TRGJ1/TRGJ2
v_call: TRGV2
cdr3_aa: CATWDGQSGRKLF

cdr3_length: 13
j_call: TRGJP2
v_call: TRGV4
cdr3_aa: CATWEWDDWIKTF

cdr3_length: 11
j_call: TRGJ1/TRGJ2
v_call: TRGV4
cdr3_aa: CATWAYYKKLF

cdr3_length: 12
j_call: TRGJ1/TRGJ2
v_call: TRGV4
cdr3_aa: CATWEGDYKKLF

cdr3_length: 13
j_call: TRGJ1/TRGJ2
v_call: TRGV2
cdr3_aa: CATWDANYYKKLF

cdr3_length: 16
j_call: TRGJP2
v_call: TRGV2
cdr3_aa: CATWDGSNSSDWIKTF

cdr3_length: 13
j_call: TRGJ1/TRGJ2
v_call: TRGV2
cdr3_aa: CATWDLSIRGKLF

cdr3_length: 13
j_call: TRGJP2
v_call: TRGV4
cdr3_aa: CATWLSSDWIKTF